Described below is a single T cell receptor (beta chain) sequence and its context. This sample stems from a study of blood T cell repertoires in COVID-19. At the level of the study: COVID-19 samples, acute and convalescent, were from the United States, Italy and Spain. PBMCs, B-cell-depleted T cells, or T cells provided the cDNA or gDNA that made up the material.

TCRdb's copy holds only in-frame clones and misses some; the assay was immunoSEQ multiplex PCR. Among 43,000 or so clones, over 80% were seen once, and the ten largest hold 7.4%. The receptor comes from a man in his 60s with active COVID-19. Material for sequencing was peripheral blood.

CDR3 in amino acids: CAWSVLGEGGAFF. DNA of the CDR3: TGTGCCTGGAGTGTACTGGGGGAGGGAGGAGCTTTCTTT. This sequence joins TRBV30 and TRBJ1-1, with D maybe TRBD1 (5 bases). Germline CDR1 GTSNPN, CDR2 SVGIG (reference sequence). Trimming left V 0 bases short and J 10 bases short, with 15 bases between. This CDR3 is 13 amino acids long.